This entry concerns a single TCR beta chain. The antigen is unknown. These data originate in a study of cytomegalovirus exposure and HLA in healthy donors. Study overall: Around 200 million T cells yielded approximately 100 million unique TCR beta sequences, as an earlier analysis found.

Broader study findings: For most TCR beta V segments, an earlier analysis put the productive rate at about 87% or about 30% of the time. Reports showed the classifier diagnosing cytomegalovirus status with high specificity and sensitivity.

60 Vbeta and 13 Jbeta primers were used in PCR. TCRdb keeps only in-frame clones here, not all; method: immunoSEQ multiplex PCR. Among roughly 190,000 clones listed, approximately 82% were seen once. The TCR originated in a man aged 35 to 55 in good health and CMV-seropositive. The specimen sequenced was PBMCs.

CDR3 in DNA: TGTGCCAGCCAGGCTAGCGGGAACACCATATATTTT. Residues: CASQASGNTIYF. The rearrangement joins TRBV7-9 to TRBJ1-3; no reliable D call. Germline V gene lookup returns CDR1 SEHNR and CDR2 FQNEAQ (reference sequence). The CDR3 sequence is 12 residues long. V was trimmed by 8 bases and J by 7 bases, leaving 12 bases between them.